This T cell receptor beta chain was sequenced for a study of blood T cells in healthy people across ages. V shed 4 bases and J 6 bases; nucleotides not matched to a gene: 6. Germline assignment: CDR1 SGHRS and CDR2 YFSETQ. The CDR3 runs 13 residues. Primers used in a second PCR of about 7 to 11 cycles were a sample-barcoded 5' primer and a J-beta primer mix. The template-switch adaptor, which had 12 random nucleotides, put a tag on each cDNA molecule. TCRdb used MiXCR to reprocess the 5' RACE reads, holding one entry per CDR3 protein. The data show some 1.5 million distinct CDR3 sequences, with 28% seen just once and 7.7% held by the top ten. Isolated PBMCs totaled at least 7 million in each sample. Study-level points and caveats: The study found TCR beta diversity correlated strongly with naive T cell percentage.

As regards this clonotype: Its target is not known.

This sequence joins TRBV5-1 and TRBJ2-5; 7 nucleotides match TRBD1. Sequenced input: blood. This TCR derives from a woman younger than 45 in good health. The CDR3 reads CASSETGDQTQYF. The DNA for the CDR3 is TGCGCCAGCAGCGAAACAGGGGACCAGACCCAGTACTTC.